This T cell receptor (beta chain) is from a study of metastatic and nonmetastatic thyroid tumors. Original handling: The study's classifier, a distant-metastasis tool for papillary thyroid cancer, was built using CDR3 differences across clinicopathological groups. TCRdb re-clonotyped the PCR reads through MiXCR. Here the V and J calls rest on TCRdb's processing, not on the authors' analysis. This table holds roughly 32,000 clones, around 7% found once. At least ten counts were recorded for this clone. Germline CDR1 reads SGHRS; CDR2 reads YFSETQ. The CDR3 totals 15 residues. The V gene lost 0 bases and the J gene lost 3 bases, with 10 bases spanning the gap. Each patient went into thyroid surgery without having received any treatment.

The chain joins TRBV5-1 to TRBJ2-1; D remains ambiguous. The sequence derives from a female donor with papillary thyroid cancer or a benign thyroid nodule (not recorded which). Some clones in this sample may be carry-over from other donors' samples. The sample consisted of blood. The CDR3 DNA reads as TGCGCCAGCAGCTTGGGGGCAGGCTTCTACAATGAGCAGTTCTTC. Residues: CASSLGAGFYNEQFF.